This TCR beta chain comes out of a study of early stage breast cancer tumors (dated by TCRdb to about 2017). Broadly, across the study: Of the roughly 15 invasive breast tumors, twelve were found to be estrogen receptor-positive, progesterone receptor-positive and HER2-negative. Of the roughly 12 ER+/PR+/HER2- tumors, eight were classified as invasive ductal carcinomas and four as invasive lobular carcinomas. On average, each sample got approximately 9.8-fold read coverage. Across all samples, around 2.9 million templates representing approximately 1,000,000 unique clonotypes were detected. The paper as a whole reports these results and caveats: Chain pairing and functional markers such as CD4, CD8 and FOXP3 were missed by bulk genomic DNA sequencing of unsorted cells. Repertoires from blood resembled normal breast more closely than tumor, and using blood as a reference for each tissue separated tumor from normal in 14 of 16 patients. Because the cohort was small, analysis by tumor subtype was not possible. Compared with adjacent normal breast tissue, tumors had around 2.5-fold higher T cell density and higher clonality. Enriched TCRB sequences shared across patients were found to be mostly commonly generated sequences that were unlikely to play an important role in the tumor microenvironment.

Each sample was amplified in two independent genomic DNA replicates, using about 0.45 ug for blood and around 1.5 ug for tumor or normal breast. TCRB sequencing of genomic DNA was carried out with the ImmunoSeq Intro kit according to the manufacturer's instructions. For absolute quantification, the roughly 28-cycle multiplex PCR included proprietary primers along with spike-in control sequences. An 87-bp fragment spanning the CDR3 and flanking V and J genes was sequenced with single-end 150-bp reads. Each lane of an Illumina MiSeq using version 3.0 chemistry carried seven multiplexed samples, with two replicates per sample. The published analysis was carried out like this. The vendor's proprietary pipeline processed the raw data and merged both replicates into a single result for each sample. A clonotype was defined as productive rearrangements that share the same V-gene family, CDR3 amino acid sequence and J-gene segment. Clonality was computed as 1 minus the normalized Shannon entropy (Pielou evenness) of TCRB abundances. T cell density was estimated as total templates divided by the number of input cells, with the number of input cells inferred from the DNA input amount. Recon with default parameters was used to estimate total repertoire diversity and clonality. Tumor-enriched clonotypes were defined as having over 0.1% abundance in tumor and at least 32-fold higher abundance than in normal breast. Not all clones reach the TCRdb copy of this immuneACCESS table, which keeps in-frame sequences only. Checked studies attribute under half of the gap to unresolved V genes and leave the rest unexplained. That table gives V, J and clone size, and the DNA gave D and trimming. The sample includes about 72,000 clones, with roughly 84% observed a single time. The top ten clonotypes cover 3.5% of the sample.

V and J lose 3 bases and 3 bases, and a span of 12 bases separates them. Per the germline V gene, SGHTA is the CDR1 and FQGTGA is the CDR2. Measured from the cysteine to the phenylalanine, the CDR3 is 14 residues long. Just CDR3 DNA is preserved here, 42 bases in frame from base 1. Turning to this clone: This clone's antigen is unknown. No base quality information exists; no much larger clone differs at one position.

The study profiled bulk TCR beta-chain repertoires in matched peripheral blood, tumor and adjacent normal breast tissue taken from more than 15 patients with early-stage breast cancer. Before surgery, whole blood (about 4.5-11 mL) was collected into EDTA tubes and processed within 2 hours. Ficoll-Paque centrifugation in SepMate-50 tubes was used to isolate peripheral blood mononuclear cells. For storage in liquid nitrogen, PBMCs were cryopreserved as aliquots of roughly 1.9 to 4.5 million cells in about 90% FBS with around 10% DMSO. Genomic DNA was extracted with the Qiagen AllPrep DNA/RNA Mini kit.

The sequence is built from TRBV7-3 and TRBJ2-7; possibly the D gene is TRBD2, per 5 matching bases. The sequence derives from a person aged 55 to 75 with breast cancer. Sequencing input: blood. In nucleotide form, the sequence is TGTGCCAGCAGCTTCGGAGGAACGGGCTACGAGCAGTACTTC. Its translation is CASSFGGTGYEQYF.